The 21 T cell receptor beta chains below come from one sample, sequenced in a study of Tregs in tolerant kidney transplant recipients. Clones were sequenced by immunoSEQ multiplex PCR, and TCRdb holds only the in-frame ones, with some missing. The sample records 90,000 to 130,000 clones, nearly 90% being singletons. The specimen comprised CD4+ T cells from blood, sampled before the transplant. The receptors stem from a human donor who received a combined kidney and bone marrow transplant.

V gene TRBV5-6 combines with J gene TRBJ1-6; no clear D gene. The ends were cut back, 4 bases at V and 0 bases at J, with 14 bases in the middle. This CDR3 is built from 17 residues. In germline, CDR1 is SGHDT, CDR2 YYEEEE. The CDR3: CASSGPLSISYNSPLHF. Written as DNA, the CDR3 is TGTGCCAGCAGCGGGCCGCTGAGTATCTCCTATAATTCACCCCTCCACTTT.

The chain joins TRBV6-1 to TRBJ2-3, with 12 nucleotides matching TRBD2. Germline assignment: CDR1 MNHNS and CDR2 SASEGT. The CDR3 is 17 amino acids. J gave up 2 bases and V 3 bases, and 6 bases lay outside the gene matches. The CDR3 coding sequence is TGTGCCAGCAGTGACCTAGCGGGGGGGTTGGTCACAGATACGCAGTATTTT. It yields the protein CASSDLAGGLVTDTQYF.

The CDR3 here is CAISGPTSGGSNTGELFF. CDR3 sequence (DNA): TGTGCCATCAGTGGGCCGACTAGCGGGGGGTCGAACACCGGGGAGCTGTTTTTT. J is TRBJ2-2 and V is TRBV10-3; 13 bases agree with TRBD2. Germline trimming cut 4 bases from V and 0 bases from J; bases unmatched to any gene: 5. The CDR3 totals 18 residues. Germline-derived CDR1 and CDR2 are ENHRY and SYGVKD.

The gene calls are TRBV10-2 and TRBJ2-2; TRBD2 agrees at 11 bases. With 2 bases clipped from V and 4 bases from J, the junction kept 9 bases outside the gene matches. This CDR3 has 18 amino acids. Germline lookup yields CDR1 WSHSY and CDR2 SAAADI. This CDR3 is CASSEPRTSGLLTGELFF. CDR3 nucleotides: TGCGCCAGCAGTGAGCCAAGGACTAGCGGGCTCCTCACCGGGGAGCTGTTTTTT.

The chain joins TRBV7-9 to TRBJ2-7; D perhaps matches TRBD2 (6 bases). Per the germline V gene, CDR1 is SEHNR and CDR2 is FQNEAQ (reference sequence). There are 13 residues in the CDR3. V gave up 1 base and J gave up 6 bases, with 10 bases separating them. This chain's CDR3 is CASSLVTGAEQYF. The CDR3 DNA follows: TGTGCCAGCAGCTTAGTCACGGGAGCCGAGCAGTACTTC.

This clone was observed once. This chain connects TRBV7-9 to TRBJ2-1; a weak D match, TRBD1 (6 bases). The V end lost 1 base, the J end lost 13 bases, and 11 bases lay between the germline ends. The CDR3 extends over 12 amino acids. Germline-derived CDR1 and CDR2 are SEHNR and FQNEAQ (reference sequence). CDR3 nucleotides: TGTGCCAGCAGCTTAGTCTCCGGGACACAGTTCTTC. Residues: CASSLVSGTQFF.

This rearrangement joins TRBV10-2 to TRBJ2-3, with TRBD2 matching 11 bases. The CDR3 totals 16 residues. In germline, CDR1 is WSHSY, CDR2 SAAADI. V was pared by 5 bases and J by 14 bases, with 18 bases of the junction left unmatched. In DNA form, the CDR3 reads TGCGCCAGCAGTCCGCTAGCGGGAGGAGGCTCGGGGAATGGGTATTTT. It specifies CASSPLAGGGSGNGYF.

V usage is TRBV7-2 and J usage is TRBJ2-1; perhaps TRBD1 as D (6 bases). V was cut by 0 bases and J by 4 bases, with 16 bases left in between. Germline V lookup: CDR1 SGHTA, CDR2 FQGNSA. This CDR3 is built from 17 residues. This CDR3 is CASSLAAAPQGYNEQFF. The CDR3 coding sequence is TGTGCCAGCAGCTTAGCCGCCGCCCCACAGGGATACAATGAGCAGTTCTTC.

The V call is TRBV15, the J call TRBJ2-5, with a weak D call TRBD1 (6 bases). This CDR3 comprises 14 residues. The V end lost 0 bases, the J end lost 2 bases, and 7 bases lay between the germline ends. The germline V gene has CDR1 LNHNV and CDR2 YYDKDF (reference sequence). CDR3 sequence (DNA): TGTGCCACCAGCAGAGATGGACAGCAAGAGACCCAGTACTTC. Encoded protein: CATSRDGQQETQYF.

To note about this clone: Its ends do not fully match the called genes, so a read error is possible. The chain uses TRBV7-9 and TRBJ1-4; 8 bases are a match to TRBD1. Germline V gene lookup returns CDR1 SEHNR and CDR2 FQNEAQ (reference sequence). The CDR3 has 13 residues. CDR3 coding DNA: TGTGCCAGCAGCTTAGGCGGACAGGGAGGCTTATGTTTT. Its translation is CASSLGGQGGLCF.

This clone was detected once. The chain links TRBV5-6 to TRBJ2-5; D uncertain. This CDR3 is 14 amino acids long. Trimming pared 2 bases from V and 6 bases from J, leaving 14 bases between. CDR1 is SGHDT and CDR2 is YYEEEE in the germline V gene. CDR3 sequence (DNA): TGTGCCAGCAGCTTAGTGGTCTTACTACAGACCCAGTACTTC. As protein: CASSLVVLLQTQYF.

The CDR3 loop is CASSDPRTAQETQYF. In DNA form, the CDR3 reads TGTGCCAGTAGTGACCCGCGGACAGCCCAAGAGACCCAGTACTTC. The genes are TRBV19 and TRBJ2-5; TRBD1 might be the D (6 bases). The V end lost 5 bases, the J end lost 1 base, and 14 bases lay between the germline ends. Germline V lookup: CDR1 LNHDA, CDR2 SQIVND (reference sequence). This CDR3 region has 15 residues.

The CDR3 loop is CASSRAVQETQYF. The CDR3 nucleotides are TGTGCCAGCTCTAGAGCGGTCCAAGAGACCCAGTACTTC. The V gene is TRBV18, the J gene TRBJ2-5; a weak D match, TRBD2 (5 bases). The CDR3 covers 13 residues. From germline, CDR1 is KGHSH and CDR2 LQKENI. V lost 6 bases and J lost 1, with 9 bases in between.

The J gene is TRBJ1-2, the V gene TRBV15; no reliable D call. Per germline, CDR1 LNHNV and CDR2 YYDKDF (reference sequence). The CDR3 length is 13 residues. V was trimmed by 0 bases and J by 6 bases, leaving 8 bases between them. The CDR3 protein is CATSRDRRDGYTF. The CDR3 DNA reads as TGTGCCACCAGCAGAGATCGGAGGGATGGCTACACCTTC. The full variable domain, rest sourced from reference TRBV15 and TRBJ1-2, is DAMVIQNPRYQVTQFGKPVTLSCSQTLNHNVMYWYQQKSSQAPKLLFHYYDKDFNNEADTPDNFQSRRPNTSFCFLDIRSPGLGDTAMYLCATSRDRRDGYTFGSGTRLTVV.

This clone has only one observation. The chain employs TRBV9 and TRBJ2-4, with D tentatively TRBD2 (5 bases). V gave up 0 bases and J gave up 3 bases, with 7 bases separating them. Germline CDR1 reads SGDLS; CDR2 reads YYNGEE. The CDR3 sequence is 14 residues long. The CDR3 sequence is CASSVGTGKNIQYF. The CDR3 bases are TGTGCCAGCAGCGTAGGGACTGGCAAAAACATTCAGTACTTC.

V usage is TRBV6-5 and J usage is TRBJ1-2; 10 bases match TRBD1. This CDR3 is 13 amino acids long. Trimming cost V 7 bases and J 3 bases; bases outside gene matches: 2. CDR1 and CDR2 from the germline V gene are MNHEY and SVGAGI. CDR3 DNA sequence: TGTGCCAGCATTGGGACAGGGGACTATGGCTACACCTTC. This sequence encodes CASIGTGDYGYTF.

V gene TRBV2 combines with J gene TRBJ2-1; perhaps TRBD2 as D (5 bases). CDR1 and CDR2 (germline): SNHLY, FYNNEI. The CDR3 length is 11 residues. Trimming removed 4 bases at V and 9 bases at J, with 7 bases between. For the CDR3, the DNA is TGTGCCAGCAGTGTAGAGGGTGAGCAGTTCTTC. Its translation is CASSVEGEQFF.

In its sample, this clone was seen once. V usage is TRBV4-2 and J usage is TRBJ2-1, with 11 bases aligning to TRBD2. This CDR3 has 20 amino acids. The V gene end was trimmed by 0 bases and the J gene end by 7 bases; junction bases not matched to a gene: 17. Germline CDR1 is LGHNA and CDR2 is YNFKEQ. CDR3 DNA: TGTGCCAGCAGCCAAGACCTGAGGCTAGCGGGGGGACGAGGGTGGAATGAGCAGTTCTTC. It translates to CASSQDLRLAGGRGWNEQFF.

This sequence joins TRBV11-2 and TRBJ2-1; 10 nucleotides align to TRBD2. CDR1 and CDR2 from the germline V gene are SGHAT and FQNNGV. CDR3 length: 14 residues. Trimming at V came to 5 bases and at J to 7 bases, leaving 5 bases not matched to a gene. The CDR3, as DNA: TGTGCCAGCAGCCTAGCGGGAGTGTTGAATGAGCAGTTCTTC. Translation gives CASSLAGVLNEQFF.

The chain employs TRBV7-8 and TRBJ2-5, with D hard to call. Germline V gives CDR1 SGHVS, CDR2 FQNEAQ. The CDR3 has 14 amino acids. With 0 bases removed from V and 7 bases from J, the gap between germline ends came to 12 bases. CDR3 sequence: CASSLARQKMTQYF. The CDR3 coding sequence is TGTGCCAGCAGCTTAGCTAGACAAAAGATGACCCAGTACTTC.

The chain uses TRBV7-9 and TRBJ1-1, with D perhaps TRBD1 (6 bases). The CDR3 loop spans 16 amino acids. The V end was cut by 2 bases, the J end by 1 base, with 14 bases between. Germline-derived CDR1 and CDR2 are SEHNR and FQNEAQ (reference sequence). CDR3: CASSLLIGTPNTEAFF. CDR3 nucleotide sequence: TGTGCCAGCAGCTTATTGATTGGGACACCGAACACTGAAGCTTTCTTT.